Following are 26 T cell receptor beta chains from one sample sequenced in a study of blood T cells in healthy people across ages. For the second PCR, which ran for roughly 7 to 11 cycles, a sample-barcoded 5' primer and a J-beta primer mix were used. TCRdb re-called the 5' RACE reads through MiXCR, storing one row per CDR3 protein. This table has about 1.8 million distinct CDR3 sequences, roughly 49% appearing once. Sequences were obtained from blood. All receptors derive from a woman aged 40 to 50 in good health.

V is TRBV18 and J is TRBJ2-7; 7 bases are a match to TRBD1. Germline lookup yields CDR1 KGHSH and CDR2 LQKENI. Losses at the gene ends were 2 bases for V and 0 bases for J; bases not matched to a gene: 13. CDR3 size: 18 residues. The CDR3, as DNA: TGTGCCAGCTCACCAGGGGAACCGGGACAGCGTAGCTCCTACGAGCAGTACTTC. Amino acids: CASSPGEPGQRSSYEQYF.

The chain has TRBV27 and TRBJ2-1; TRBD2 aligns across 10 bases. CDR1 MNHEY and CDR2 SMNVEV come from the germline V gene (reference sequence). After removal of 5 bases from V and 8 bases from J, the junction contained 18 bases not matched to a gene. This CDR3 spans 18 amino acids. The CDR3 is CASSPNNLAGALGHEQFF. The CDR3 DNA reads TGTGCCAGCAGTCCAAACAACCTAGCGGGGGCCCTCGGGCATGAGCAGTTCTTC.

The genes are TRBV11-2 and TRBJ2-7; no clear D gene. CDR1 is SGHAT, CDR2 FQNNGV, per germline. This CDR3 is 13 amino acids long. Trimming removed 3 bases at V and 3 bases at J, with 9 bases between. Here the CDR3 DNA reads TGTGCCAGCAGCTTCCATCACGGCTACGAGCAGTACTTC. Its protein is CASSFHHGYEQYF.

The sample holds many counts of this clonotype. CDR3 nucleotides: TGTGCCAGCAGTCTCGGACGAAACCCGGGGGATACGCAGTATTTT. Its translation is CASSLGRNPGDTQYF. The chain joins TRBV12-3 or TRBV12-4 to TRBJ2-3; D is perhaps TRBD2 (5 bases). The CDR3 contains 15 residues. Deletions cut 5 bases from V and 6 bases from J, with 18 bases between.

The chain combines TRBV7-2 with TRBJ2-7; D unclear. This CDR3 has 13 residues. CDR1 and CDR2 from the germline V gene are SGHTA and FQGNSA. Trimming took off 7 bases at V and 0 bases at J, with 10 bases between the two ends. The CDR3 protein is CASKHSYSYEQYF. CDR3 DNA: TGTGCCAGCAAACACAGCTACTCCTACGAGCAGTACTTC.

This chain connects TRBV6-5 to TRBJ1-4; D not certain. V lost 1 base, J lost 0 bases, and 12 bases lay in between. Germline CDR1 and CDR2: MNHEY and SVGAGI. This CDR3 is built from 17 residues. CDR3: CASSYFPRAATNEKLFF. The CDR3 DNA is TGTGCCAGCAGTTACTTCCCCCGCGCCGCAACTAATGAAAAACTGTTTTTT.

In this sample, this clonotype turned up a few times. CDR3 DNA sequence: TGTGCCAGCAGTCCCAGTTGGAGGACAGATACGCAGTATTTT. Translating gives CASSPSWRTDTQYF. The chain recombines TRBV6-1 with TRBJ2-3; maybe TRBD2 (5 bases). Germline V lookup: CDR1 MNHNS, CDR2 SASEGT. The germline V and J ends were trimmed by 5 bases and 3 bases, with 12 bases remaining between them. The CDR3 is made up of 14 amino acids.

The genes are TRBV20-1 and TRBJ1-2; TRBD1 is a possible D gene (5 bases). This CDR3 region has 12 residues. Germline V gene lookup returns CDR1 DFQATT and CDR2 SNEGSKA (reference sequence). V lost 6 bases to trimming and J lost 8 bases, with 16 bases between them. The CDR3 DNA is TGCAGTGCCAGCCCGGGGGGAGAGGGCTACACCTTC. It translates to CSASPGGEGYTF.

This chain joins TRBV27 and TRBJ2-7; D call uncertain. Trimming took 5 bases from V and 3 from J, leaving 17 bases between them. The CDR3 is 15 residues long. Per germline, CDR1 MNHEY and CDR2 SMNVEV (reference sequence). This CDR3 reads CASSPTPDRNYEQYF. CDR3 bases: TGTGCCAGCAGTCCCACCCCCGACCGAAACTACGAGCAGTACTTC.

V gene TRBV7-3 combines with J gene TRBJ1-1; 7 bases align to TRBD1. J gave up 5 bases and V 5 bases, and 11 bases lay outside the gene matches. Looked up from germline, CDR1 is SGHTA and CDR2 is FQGTGA. This CDR3 is built from 15 residues. CDR3: CASSPQGYRGTEAFF. The CDR3 bases are TGTGCCAGCAGCCCACAGGGGTACAGGGGTACTGAAGCTTTCTTT.

J is TRBJ2-1 and V is TRBV4-3; D is possibly TRBD1 (5 bases). The CDR3 length is 13 residues. Germline V gene data show CDR1 as LGHNA and CDR2 as YSLEER. V was trimmed by 4 bases and J by 8 bases, leaving 12 bases between them. The CDR3 region has the DNA TGCGCCAGCAGCCCCCCGTTAGGGGATGAGCAGTTCTTC. Amino acids: CASSPPLGDEQFF.

CDR3 in amino acids: CASSDRGEGYGYTF. DNA of the CDR3: TGTGCCAGCTCCGACAGGGGAGAGGGCTATGGCTACACCTTC. The chain carries TRBV6-2 or TRBV6-3 and TRBJ1-2; 8 positions match TRBD1. With 8 bases clipped from V and 4 bases from J, the junction kept 9 bases outside the gene matches. This CDR3 comprises 14 residues. Germline values: CDR1 MNHEY, CDR2 SVGEGT.

A few counts support this clonotype. The rearrangement links TRBV7-2 to TRBJ2-7; no clear D. The CDR3 runs to 14 residues. V lost 1 base and J lost 0, with 7 bases in between. The germline V gene encodes CDR1 SGHTA and CDR2 FQGNSA. The CDR3, as DNA: TGTGCCAGCAGCTTAGACGCCAGCTCCTACGAGCAGTACTTC. Its translation is CASSLDASSYEQYF. The variable domain in full, with the rest retrieved from reference TRBV7-2 and TRBJ2-7, is GAGVSQSPSNKVTEKGKDVELRCDPISGHTALYWYRQSLGQGLEFLIYFQGNSAPDKSGLPSDRFSAERTGGSVSTLTIQRTQQEDSAVYLCASSLDASSYEQYFGPGTRLTVT.

The CDR3 sequence is CASSVAVGRENEQYF. Written as DNA, the CDR3 is TGTGCCAGCAGCGTAGCCGTAGGGAGGGAGAACGAGCAGTACTTC. J is TRBJ2-7 and V is TRBV9, with 7 bases aligning to TRBD2. V was clipped by 0 bases and J by 5 bases; unmatched bases: 8. The CDR3 runs to 15 residues. Germline CDR1 reads SGDLS; CDR2 reads YYNGEE.

The chain couples TRBV7-8 to TRBJ2-7, with D possibly being TRBD1 (5 bases). Looked up from germline, CDR1 is SGHVS and CDR2 is FQNEAQ. The CDR3 loop spans 15 amino acids. V was trimmed by 1 base and J by 4 bases, leaving 14 bases between them. The CDR3 DNA follows: TGTGCCAGCAGCTTAGTGGGGCAGCCCCATTACGAGCAGTACTTC. It specifies CASSLVGQPHYEQYF.

The chain couples TRBV7-6 to TRBJ1-6; 9 positions match TRBD1. There are 16 residues in the CDR3. The V gene end was trimmed by 4 bases and the J gene end by 7 bases; junction bases not matched to a gene: 8. Germline lookup yields CDR1 SGHVS and CDR2 FNYEAQ. The CDR3 region has the DNA TGTGCCAGCAGCTCCGCACAGGGGGCGAGGAATTCACCCCTCCACTTT. Encoded protein: CASSSAQGARNSPLHF.

The V and J genes are TRBV6-1 and TRBJ2-3; TRBD2 might be the D (5 bases). Germline V CDR1 and CDR2: MNHNS, SASEGT. With 6 bases removed from V and 0 bases from J, the gap between germline ends came to 19 bases. CDR3 length: 17 amino acids. CDR3 region: CASRIDGGQPSTDTQYF. The CDR3 DNA sequence: TGTGCCAGCAGAATTGACGGAGGTCAGCCTAGCACAGATACGCAGTATTTT.

This clonotype appeared once. This chain joins TRBV20-1 and TRBJ2-5, with D perhaps matching TRBD1 (5 bases). The V end was cut by 3 bases, the J end by 4 bases, with 12 bases between. The germline CDR1 and CDR2 sequences are DFQATT and SNEGSKA (reference sequence). CDR3 size: 13 residues. The CDR3 protein is CSASGAARETQYF. The CDR3 DNA is TGCAGTGCTAGTGGGGCGGCGAGAGAGACCCAGTACTTC.

This sequence joins TRBV6-2 or TRBV6-3 and TRBJ2-3; a possible D gene is TRBD2 (6 bases). This CDR3 comprises 16 residues. Germline-derived CDR1 and CDR2 are MNHEY and SVGEGT. Trimming took off 2 bases at V and 0 bases at J, with 12 bases between the two ends. CDR3 in DNA: TGTGCCAGCAGTTACCACCGGGACTCGAGCACAGATACGCAGTATTTT. Amino acid sequence: CASSYHRDSSTDTQYF.

This chain links TRBV2 with TRBJ2-3; possibly TRBD1 or TRBD2 for D (5 bases each). Trimming removed 0 bases at V and 9 bases at J, with 10 bases between. There are 13 residues in the CDR3. Germline CDR1 is SNHLY and CDR2 is FYNNEI. CDR3 residues: CASSEARGATQYF. The CDR3, as DNA: TGTGCCAGCAGTGAAGCTCGGGGCGCGACGCAGTATTTT.

This clonotype was picked up a small number of times. One end of the junction varies from germline; a read error may be responsible. The gene calls are TRBV5-1 and TRBJ2-1; 8 positions match TRBD1. CDR1 is SGHRS, CDR2 YFSETQ, per germline. The length of the CDR3 is 15 residues. Here the CDR3 reads CASSSNRGESNEQFF. CDR3 bases: TGCGCCAGCAGCTCGAACAGGGGGGAGAGCAATGAGCAGTTCTTT.

For the CDR3, the DNA is TGCAGCGTTTGGGGGGGACAGGGGCGAACCGGGGAGCTGTTTTTT. It translates to CSVWGGQGRTGELFF. This chain links TRBV29-1 with TRBJ2-2; 10 bases are shared with TRBD1. In germline, CDR1 is SQVTM, CDR2 ANQGSEA. CDR3 length equals 15 residues. Unmatched junction bases numbered 8, after V lost 5 bases and J lost 5 bases.

The chain is built from TRBV5-6 and TRBJ2-1; D unclear. Trimming took 6 bases from V and 9 from J, leaving 13 bases between them. Germline CDR1 and CDR2: SGHDT and YYEEEE. This CDR3 is 12 amino acids long. For the CDR3, the DNA is TGTGCCAGCACCAGATGGGAAGGTGAGCAGTTCTTC. The encoded protein is CASTRWEGEQFF.

Notes on this clonotype: This could be a read error, since a much larger clone is one nucleotide away. The chain links TRBV5-1 to TRBJ2-7, with 7 bases identical to TRBD1. From germline, CDR1 is SGHRS and CDR2 YFSETQ. The length of the CDR3 is 16 residues. The CDR3 DNA follows: TGCGCCAGCAGCCTAGACAGGGCTACAGCCACCTACAAGCAGTACTTC. Translated: CASSLDRATATYKQYF.

The chain uses TRBV6-2 or TRBV6-3 and TRBJ2-7; perhaps TRBD1 as D (6 bases). The CDR3 is 23 residues long. Germline values: CDR1 MNHEY, CDR2 SVGEGT. Between the trimmed V and J ends, which lost 0 bases and 0 bases, there was a span of 33 bases. CDR3 protein: CASSYSRQRQPGHPAVDSYEQYF. CDR3 DNA: TGTGCCAGCAGTTACTCGAGACAGCGACAACCGGGACACCCCGCGGTTGACTCCTACGAGCAGTACTTC.

The rearrangement joins TRBV20-1 to TRBJ2-5; 10 nucleotides align to TRBD2. The CDR3 has 17 amino acids. With V trimmed by 3 bases and J by 1 base, 11 bases remained unmatched. From germline, CDR1 is DFQATT and CDR2 SNEGSKA (reference sequence). The CDR3 loop is CSASGVGSGGAQETQYF. CDR3 sequence (DNA): TGCAGTGCTAGTGGTGTTGGGAGCGGGGGGGCCCAAGAGACCCAGTACTTC.